This T cell receptor beta chain was profiled in a study of blood T cell repertoires in COVID-19. The authors' processing: Amplification of reference gene primers provided the estimated nucleated cell counts. The protocol was immunoSEQ multiplex PCR, while the TCRdb copy is restricted to in-frame clones and leaves out a portion. The V and J calls and clone size were taken over from that table, and D and trimming were inferred from the DNA. The sample has around 200,000 clones, about 85% seen once; the top ten hold 9.5% to 15%. The sequencing sample was made of peripheral blood. This TCR was recovered from a woman aged 18-29 years who had recovered from COVID-19.

DNA for the CDR3: TGTGCCAGCAGTGCGACAGGAGGCCATGGCTACACCTTC. The encoded protein is CASSATGGHGYTF. The chain links TRBV6-2 or TRBV6-3 to TRBJ1-2, with a possible D match to TRBD1 (6 bases). The CDR3 spans 13 residues. Germline V gene data show CDR1 as MNHEY and CDR2 as SVGEGT. V gave up 5 bases and J gave up 6 bases, with 13 bases separating them.